This T cell receptor beta chain was identified in a study of human CD8 memory T cell subsets. Study-wide points: According to Chao1 estimates, stem-like memory T cells seemed more diverse than precursor exhausted T cells were.

It was UMI-labeled 5' RACE by which the TCR beta libraries were made. Study processing details: Each of the TCR beta libraries had somewhere between 3,000 and 18,000 functional CDR3 beta clonotypes in it. For each CDR3 protein, TCRdb gives one entry from its re-call of the 5' RACE reads, without DNA. The V and J calls and clone size come from TCRdb's table, not from the authors' own analysis. Its clone listing holds approximately 3,100 distinct CDR3 sequences. In regard to this clonotype: Antigen specificity is unknown.

The CDR3 loop spans 13 amino acids. Germline-derived CDR1 and CDR2 are SNHLY and FYNNEI. It was negative magnetic separation that enriched the total CD8+ T cells. V usage is TRBV2 and J usage is TRBJ1-5. Sequenced material: CD8+ T cells from PBMCs. This clonotype was obtained from a human donor in good health. Here the CDR3 reads CASSGLDRQPQHF.